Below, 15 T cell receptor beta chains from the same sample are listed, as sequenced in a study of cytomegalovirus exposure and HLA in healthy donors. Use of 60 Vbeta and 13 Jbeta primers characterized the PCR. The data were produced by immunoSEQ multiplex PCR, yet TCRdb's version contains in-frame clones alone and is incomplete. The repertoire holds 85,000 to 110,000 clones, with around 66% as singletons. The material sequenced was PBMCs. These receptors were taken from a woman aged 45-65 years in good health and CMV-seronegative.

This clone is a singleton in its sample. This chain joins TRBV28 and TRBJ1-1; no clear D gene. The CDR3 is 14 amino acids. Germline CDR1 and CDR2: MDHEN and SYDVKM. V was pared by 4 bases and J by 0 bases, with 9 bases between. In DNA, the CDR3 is TGTGCCAGCAGTTCCCTAGTCATGAACACTGAAGCTTTCTTT. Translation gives CASSSLVMNTEAFF.

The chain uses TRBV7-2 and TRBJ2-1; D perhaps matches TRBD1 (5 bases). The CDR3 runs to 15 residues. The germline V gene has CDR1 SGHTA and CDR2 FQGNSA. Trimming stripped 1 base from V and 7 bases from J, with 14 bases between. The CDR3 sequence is CASSLEGSSFNEQFF. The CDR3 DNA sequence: TGTGCCAGCAGCTTAGAGGGGTCTTCGTTTAATGAGCAGTTCTTC.

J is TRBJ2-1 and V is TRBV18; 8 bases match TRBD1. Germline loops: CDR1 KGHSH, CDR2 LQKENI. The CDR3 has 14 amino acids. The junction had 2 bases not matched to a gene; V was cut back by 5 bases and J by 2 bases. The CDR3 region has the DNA TGTGCCAGCTCAAGACAGGGGACCTACAATGAGCAGTTCTTC. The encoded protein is CASSRQGTYNEQFF.

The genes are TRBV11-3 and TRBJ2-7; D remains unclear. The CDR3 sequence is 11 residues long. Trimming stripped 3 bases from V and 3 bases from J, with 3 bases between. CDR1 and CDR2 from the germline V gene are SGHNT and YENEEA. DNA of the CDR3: TGTGCCAGCAGCTTGCGCTACGAGCAGTACTTC. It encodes CASSLRYEQYF.

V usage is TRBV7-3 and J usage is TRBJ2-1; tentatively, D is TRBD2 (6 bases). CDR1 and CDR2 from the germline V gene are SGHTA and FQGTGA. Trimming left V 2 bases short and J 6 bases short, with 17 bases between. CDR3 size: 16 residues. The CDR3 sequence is CASSLGTSRIANEQFF. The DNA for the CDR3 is TGTGCCAGCAGCTTAGGAACTAGCCGCATCGCCAATGAGCAGTTCTTC.

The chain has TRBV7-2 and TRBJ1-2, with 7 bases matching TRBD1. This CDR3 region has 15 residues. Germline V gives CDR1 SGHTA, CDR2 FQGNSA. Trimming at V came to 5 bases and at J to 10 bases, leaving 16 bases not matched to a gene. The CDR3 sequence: CASSPPNLGTETYTF. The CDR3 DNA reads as TGTGCCAGCAGCCCCCCTAATTTGGGGACAGAGACCTACACCTTC.

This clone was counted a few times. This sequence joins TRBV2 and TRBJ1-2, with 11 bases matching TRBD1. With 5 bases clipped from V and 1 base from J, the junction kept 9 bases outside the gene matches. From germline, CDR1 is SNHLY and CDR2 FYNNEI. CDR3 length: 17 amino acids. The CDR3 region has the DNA TGTGCCAGCAGTCCTCGGACAGGGGGCTTGAATAACTATGGCTACACCTTC. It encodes CASSPRTGGLNNYGYTF. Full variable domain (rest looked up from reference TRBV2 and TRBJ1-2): EPEVTQTPSHQVTQMGQEVILRCVPISNHLYFYWYRQILGQKVEFLVSFYNNEISEKSEIFDDQFSVERPDGSNFTLKIRSTKLEDSAMYFCASSPRTGGLNNYGYTFGSGTRLTVV.

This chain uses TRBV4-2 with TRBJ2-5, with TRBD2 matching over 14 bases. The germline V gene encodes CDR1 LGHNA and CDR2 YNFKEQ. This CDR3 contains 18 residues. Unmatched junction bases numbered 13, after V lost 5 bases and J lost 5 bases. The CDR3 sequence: CASSSHLTSGGAGETQYF. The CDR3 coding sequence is TGTGCCAGCAGCTCCCACCTGACTAGCGGGGGGGCCGGGGAGACCCAGTACTTC.

This CDR3 reads CASSQDGSGTDTQYF. CDR3 in DNA: TGTGCCAGCAGCCAAGACGGGTCGGGCACAGATACGCAGTATTTT. The V and J genes are TRBV4-2 and TRBJ2-3, with unresolved D. V gave up 0 bases and J gave up 1 base, with 8 bases separating them. Germline assignment: CDR1 LGHNA and CDR2 YNFKEQ. The CDR3 sequence is 15 residues long.

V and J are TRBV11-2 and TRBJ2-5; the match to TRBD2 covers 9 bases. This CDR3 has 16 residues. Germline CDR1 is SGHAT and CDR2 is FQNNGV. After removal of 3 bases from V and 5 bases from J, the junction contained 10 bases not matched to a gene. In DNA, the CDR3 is TGTGCCAGCAGCTTCGGGCGGGGGGGCCGCGGTGAGACCCAGTACTTC. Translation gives CASSFGRGGRGETQYF.

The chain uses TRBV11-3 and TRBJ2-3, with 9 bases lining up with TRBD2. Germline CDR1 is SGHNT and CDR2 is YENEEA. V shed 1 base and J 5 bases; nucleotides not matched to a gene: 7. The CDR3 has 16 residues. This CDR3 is CASSLVLAGWRDTQYF. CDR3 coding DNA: TGTGCCAGCAGCTTAGTCCTAGCGGGGTGGAGAGATACGCAGTATTTT.

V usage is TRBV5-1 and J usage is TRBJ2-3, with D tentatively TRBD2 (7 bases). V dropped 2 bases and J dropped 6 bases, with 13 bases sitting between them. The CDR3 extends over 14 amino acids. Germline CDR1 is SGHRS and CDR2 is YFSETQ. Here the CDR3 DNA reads TGCGCCAGCAGCTTAGGTGGGGGGGCGGATACGCAGTATTTT. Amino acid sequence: CASSLGGGADTQYF. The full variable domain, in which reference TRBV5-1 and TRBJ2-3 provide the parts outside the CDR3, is KAGVTQTPRYLIKTRGQQVTLSCSPISGHRSVSWYQQTPGQGLQFLFEYFSETQRNKGNFPGRFSGRQFSNSRSEMNVSTLELGDSALYLCASSLGGGADTQYFGPGTRLTVL.

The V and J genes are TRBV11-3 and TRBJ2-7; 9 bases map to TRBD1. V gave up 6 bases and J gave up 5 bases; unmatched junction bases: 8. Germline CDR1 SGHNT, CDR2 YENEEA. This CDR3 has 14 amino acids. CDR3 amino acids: CASSINTGGHEQYF. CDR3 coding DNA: TGTGCCAGCAGTATAAATACAGGGGGCCACGAGCAGTACTTC.

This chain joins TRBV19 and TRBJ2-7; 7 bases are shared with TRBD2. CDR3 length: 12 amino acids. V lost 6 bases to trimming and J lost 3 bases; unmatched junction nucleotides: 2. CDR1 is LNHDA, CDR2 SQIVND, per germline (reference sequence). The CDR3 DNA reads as TGTGCCAGTAGGAGCGGGAACTACGAGCAGTACTTC. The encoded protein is CASRSGNYEQYF.

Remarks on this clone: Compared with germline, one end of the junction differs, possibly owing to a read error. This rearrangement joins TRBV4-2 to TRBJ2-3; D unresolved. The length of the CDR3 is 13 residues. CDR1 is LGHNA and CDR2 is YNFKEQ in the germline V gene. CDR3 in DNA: TGTGCCAGCGGCCAAGTTGTAGCAGATACGCAGTATTTT. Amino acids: CASGQVVADTQYF.